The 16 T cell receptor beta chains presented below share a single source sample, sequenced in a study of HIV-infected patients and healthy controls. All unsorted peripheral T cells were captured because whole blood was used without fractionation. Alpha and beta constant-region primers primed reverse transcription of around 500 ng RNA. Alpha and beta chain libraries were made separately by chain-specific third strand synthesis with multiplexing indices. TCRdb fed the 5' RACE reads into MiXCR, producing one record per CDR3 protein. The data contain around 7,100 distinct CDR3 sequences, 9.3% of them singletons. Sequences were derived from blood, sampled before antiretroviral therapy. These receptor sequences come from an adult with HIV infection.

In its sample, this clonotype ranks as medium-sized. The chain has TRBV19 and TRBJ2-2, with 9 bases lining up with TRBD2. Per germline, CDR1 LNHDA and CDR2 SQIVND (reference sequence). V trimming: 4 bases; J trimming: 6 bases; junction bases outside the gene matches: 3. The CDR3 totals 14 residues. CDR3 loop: CASSSGGGAGELFF. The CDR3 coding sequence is TGTGCCAGTAGTAGCGGCGGGGGGGCCGGGGAGCTGTTTTTT.

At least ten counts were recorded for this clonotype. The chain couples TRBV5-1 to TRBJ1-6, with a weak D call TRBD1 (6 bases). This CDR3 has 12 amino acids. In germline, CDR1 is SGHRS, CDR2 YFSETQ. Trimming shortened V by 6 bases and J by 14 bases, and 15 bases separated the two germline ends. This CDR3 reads CASKAEGGTLHF. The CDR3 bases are TGCGCCAGCAAGGCTGAAGGGGGGACCCTCCACTTT.

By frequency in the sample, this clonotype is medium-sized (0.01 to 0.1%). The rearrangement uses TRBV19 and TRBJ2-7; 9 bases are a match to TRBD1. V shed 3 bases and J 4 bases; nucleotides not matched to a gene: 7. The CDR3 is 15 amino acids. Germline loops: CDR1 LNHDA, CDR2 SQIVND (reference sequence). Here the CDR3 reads CASSMRGQGAYEQYF. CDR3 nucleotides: TGTGCCAGTAGTATGCGGGGACAGGGCGCATACGAGCAGTACTTC.

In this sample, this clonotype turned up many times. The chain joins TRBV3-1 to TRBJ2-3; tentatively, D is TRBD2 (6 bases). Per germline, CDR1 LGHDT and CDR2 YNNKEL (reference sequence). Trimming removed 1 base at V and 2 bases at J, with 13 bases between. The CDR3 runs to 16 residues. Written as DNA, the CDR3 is TGTGCCAGCAGCCAAGTTAGTGGGGACTCCACAGATACGCAGTATTTT. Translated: CASSQVSGDSTDTQYF.

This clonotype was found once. The CDR3 DNA reads as TGCGCCAGCAGCTTGGGTGAGGGGCATGAGCAGTTCTTC. Its translation: CASSLGEGHEQFF. The chain joins TRBV5-1 to TRBJ2-1; D might be TRBD1 or TRBD2, each matching 5 bases. The CDR3 is 13 amino acids. Germline V gene data show CDR1 as SGHRS and CDR2 as YFSETQ. Between the trimmed V and J ends, which lost 0 bases and 8 bases, there was a span of 9 bases. Based on the CDR3 plus reference TRBV5-1 and TRBJ2-1, the full variable domain is KAGVTQTPRYLIKTRGQQVTLSCSPISGHRSVSWYQQTPGQGLQFLFEYFSETQRNKGNFPGRFSGRQFSNSRSEMNVSTLELGDSALYLCASSLGEGHEQFFGPGTRLTVL.

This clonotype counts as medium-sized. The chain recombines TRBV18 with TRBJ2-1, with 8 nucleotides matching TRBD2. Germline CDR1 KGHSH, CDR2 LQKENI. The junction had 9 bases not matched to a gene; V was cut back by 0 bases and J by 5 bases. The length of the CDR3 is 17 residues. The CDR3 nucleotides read TGTGCCAGCTCACCACCCTCGGCGCGGGAGGACGACAATGAGCAGTTCTTC. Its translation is CASSPPSAREDDNEQFF.

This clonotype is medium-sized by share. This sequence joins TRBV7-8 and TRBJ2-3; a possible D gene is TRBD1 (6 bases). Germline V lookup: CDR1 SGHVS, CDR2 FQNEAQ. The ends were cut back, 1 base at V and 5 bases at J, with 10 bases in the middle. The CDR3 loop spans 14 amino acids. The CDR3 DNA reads TGTGCCAGCAGCTTAGGGGCAGGGGAAGATACGCAGTATTTT. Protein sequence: CASSLGAGEDTQYF.

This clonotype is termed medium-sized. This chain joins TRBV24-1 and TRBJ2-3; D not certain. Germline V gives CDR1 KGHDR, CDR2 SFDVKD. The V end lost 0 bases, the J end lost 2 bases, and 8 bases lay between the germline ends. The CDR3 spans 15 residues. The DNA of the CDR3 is TGTGCCACCAGTGATTTGAGTGGAGACACAGATACGCAGTATTTT. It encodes CATSDLSGDTDTQYF.

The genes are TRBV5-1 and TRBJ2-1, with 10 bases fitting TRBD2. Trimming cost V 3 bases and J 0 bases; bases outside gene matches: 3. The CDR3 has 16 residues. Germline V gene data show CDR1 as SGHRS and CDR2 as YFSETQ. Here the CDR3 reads CASSYSGGSSYNEQFF. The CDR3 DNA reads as TGCGCCAGCAGCTATAGCGGGGGGAGCTCCTACAATGAGCAGTTCTTC.

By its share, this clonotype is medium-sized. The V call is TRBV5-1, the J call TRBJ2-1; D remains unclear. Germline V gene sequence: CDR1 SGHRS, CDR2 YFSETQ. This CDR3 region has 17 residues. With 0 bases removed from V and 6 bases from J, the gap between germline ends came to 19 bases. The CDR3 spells CASSLDSPDIGFNEQFF. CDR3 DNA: TGCGCCAGCAGCTTGGACAGCCCAGACATCGGATTCAATGAGCAGTTCTTC.

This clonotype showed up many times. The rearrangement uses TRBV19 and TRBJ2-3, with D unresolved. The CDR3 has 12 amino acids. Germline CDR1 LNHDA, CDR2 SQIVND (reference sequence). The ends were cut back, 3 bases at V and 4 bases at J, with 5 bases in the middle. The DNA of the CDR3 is TGTGCCAGTAGTATTCCGGCAGATACGCAGTATTTT. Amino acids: CASSIPADTQYF.

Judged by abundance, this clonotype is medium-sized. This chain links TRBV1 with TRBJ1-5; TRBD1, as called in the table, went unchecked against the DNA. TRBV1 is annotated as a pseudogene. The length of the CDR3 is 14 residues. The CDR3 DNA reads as TGCACCAGCAGCCTACAGGGCTCGGGTCAGCCCCAGCATTTT. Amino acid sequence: CTSSLQGSGQPQHF.

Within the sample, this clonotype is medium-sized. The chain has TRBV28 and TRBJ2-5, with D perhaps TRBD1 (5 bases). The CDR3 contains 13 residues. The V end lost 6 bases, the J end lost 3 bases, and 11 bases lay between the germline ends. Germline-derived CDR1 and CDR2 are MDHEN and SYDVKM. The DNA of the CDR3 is TGTGCCAGCAGCCTCGAACAGGAAGAGACCCAGTACTTC. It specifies CASSLEQEETQYF. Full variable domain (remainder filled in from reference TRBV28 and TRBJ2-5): DVKVTQSSRYLVKRTGEKVFLECVQDMDHENMFWYRQDPGLGLRLIYFSYDVKMKEKGDIPEGYSVSREKKERFSLILESASTNQTSMYLCASSLEQEETQYFGPGTRLLVL.

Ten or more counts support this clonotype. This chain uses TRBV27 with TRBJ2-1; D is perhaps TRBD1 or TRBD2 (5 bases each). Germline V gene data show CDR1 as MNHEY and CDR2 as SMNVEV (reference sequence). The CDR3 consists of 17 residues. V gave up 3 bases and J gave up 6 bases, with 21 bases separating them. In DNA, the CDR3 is TGTGCCAGCAGTTTCCTCTCCGGGGTCAGGGTTCCCAATGAGCAGTTCTTC. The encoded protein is CASSFLSGVRVPNEQFF.

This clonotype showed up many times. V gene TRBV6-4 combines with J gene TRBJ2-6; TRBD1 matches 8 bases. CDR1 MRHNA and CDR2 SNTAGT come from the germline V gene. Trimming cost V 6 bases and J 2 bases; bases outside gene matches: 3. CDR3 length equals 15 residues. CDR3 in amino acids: CASSQGATGANVLTF. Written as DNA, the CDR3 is TGTGCCAGCAGCCAGGGGGCTACTGGGGCCAACGTCCTGACTTTC.

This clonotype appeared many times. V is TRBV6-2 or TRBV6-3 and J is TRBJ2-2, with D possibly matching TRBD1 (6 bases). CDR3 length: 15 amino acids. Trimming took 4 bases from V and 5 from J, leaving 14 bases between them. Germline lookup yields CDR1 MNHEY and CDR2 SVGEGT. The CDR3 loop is CASSWGREGTGELFF. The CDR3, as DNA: TGTGCCAGCAGTTGGGGGCGCGAAGGAACCGGGGAGCTGTTTTTT.